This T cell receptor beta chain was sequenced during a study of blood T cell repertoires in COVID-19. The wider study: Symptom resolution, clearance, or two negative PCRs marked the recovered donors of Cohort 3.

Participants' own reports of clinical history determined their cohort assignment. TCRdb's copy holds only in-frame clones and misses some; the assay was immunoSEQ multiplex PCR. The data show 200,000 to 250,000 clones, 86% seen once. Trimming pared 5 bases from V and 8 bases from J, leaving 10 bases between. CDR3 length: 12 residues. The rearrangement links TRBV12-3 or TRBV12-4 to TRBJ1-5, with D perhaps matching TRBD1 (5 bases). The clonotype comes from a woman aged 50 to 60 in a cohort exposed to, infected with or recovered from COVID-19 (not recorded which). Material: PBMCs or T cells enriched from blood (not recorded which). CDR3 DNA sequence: TGTGCCAGCAGTGGGGGGATTGAGCCCCAGCATTTT. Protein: CASSGGIEPQHF.